One and the same sample provided the 8 T cell receptor beta chains below, sequenced in a study of T-cell reconstitution after alpha-beta-depleted transplantation in children (dated by TCRdb to 2016 to 2018). Libraries were made using PCR. Sequencing was performed on an Illumina HiSeq 2500. TCR libraries were prepared with molecular barcoding, using unique molecular identifiers to normalize TCRbeta repertoire quantification. The raw public reads went through TCRdb reprocessing: fastp at Q25, MiXCR clone calling, in-frame beta chains kept. Rows are unified per CDR3 protein, each entry keeping the most common DNA and genes. The sample includes some 200,000 distinct CDR3 sequences, with approximately 9.9% observed a single time. The ten top clones hold 5% to 6% of the sample. This specimen consisted of PBMCs from the stem cell graft donor, obtained from the stem cell graft. These receptors originate from a human donor who donated a stem cell graft to a child with SCID.

There are many counts of this clonotype. V and J are TRBV27 and TRBJ2-5; 9 nucleotides align to TRBD1. V shed 7 bases and J 5 bases; nucleotides not matched to a gene: 8. In germline, CDR1 is MNHEY, CDR2 SMNVEV (reference sequence). The CDR3 extends over 14 amino acids. CDR3 loop: CASNPQGATETQYF. CDR3 coding DNA: TGTGCCAGCAACCCACAGGGGGCAACGGAGACCCAGTACTTC.

This clonotype has a handful of counts. This chain joins TRBV27 and TRBJ1-1, with D perhaps TRBD1 (6 bases). CDR3 length: 15 amino acids. Germline CDR1 and CDR2: MNHEY and SMNVEV (reference sequence). Trimming removed 2 bases from V and 5 bases from J, with 15 bases in between. CDR3 protein: CASSLRGGGATEAFF. The CDR3 nucleotides read TGTGCCAGCAGTTTAAGGGGGGGGGGGGCGACTGAAGCTTTCTTT.

This clonotype was seen more than once but under ten times. V and J are TRBV19 and TRBJ2-1; possibly TRBD1 or TRBD2 for D (6 bases each). There are 13 residues in the CDR3. V lost 3 bases and J lost 9, with 12 bases in between. CDR1 is LNHDA and CDR2 is SQIVND in the germline V gene (reference sequence). CDR3 residues: CASSMSGGGEQFF. The CDR3 coding sequence is TGTGCCAGTAGTATGTCCGGGGGCGGTGAGCAGTTCTTC.

This clonotype was seen many times. J is TRBJ1-2 and V is TRBV5-5, with no clear D. Germline values: CDR1 SGHKS, CDR2 YYEKEE (reference sequence). Trimming took 5 bases from V and 2 from J, leaving 10 bases between them. The CDR3 spans 13 residues. DNA of the CDR3: TGTGCCAGCAGGTCCGGGCAAAACTATGGCTACACCTTC. Protein product: CASRSGQNYGYTF.

This clonotype was counted ten times or more. The chain joins TRBV6-1 to TRBJ1-2; no clear D. This CDR3 contains 14 residues. Deletions cut 3 bases from V and 6 bases from J, with 14 bases between. Looked up from germline, CDR1 is MNHNS and CDR2 is SASEGT. The CDR3 loop reads CASSEHPLSDGYTF. In DNA form, the CDR3 reads TGTGCCAGCAGTGAGCACCCGTTAAGCGATGGCTACACCTTC.

This clonotype has at least ten counts. The V gene is TRBV5-1, the J gene TRBJ2-7; D possibly corresponds to TRBD1 (6 bases). This CDR3 contains 12 residues. Trimming took off 4 bases at V and 5 bases at J, with 10 bases between the two ends. CDR1 is SGHRS and CDR2 is YFSETQ in the germline V gene. CDR3 sequence reads: CASSPTGNEQYF. The CDR3 bases are TGCGCCAGCAGCCCAACAGGGAACGAGCAGTACTTC.

In this sample, this clonotype turned up many times. The gene calls are TRBV2 and TRBJ2-3, with 11 bases aligning to TRBD1. Germline CDR1 reads SNHLY; CDR2 reads FYNNEI. CDR3 size: 14 residues. V was clipped by 7 bases and J by 6 bases; unmatched bases: 6. The CDR3 spells CASTGTGGRDTQYF. The CDR3, as DNA: TGTGCCAGCACCGGGACAGGGGGGAGGGATACGCAGTATTTT.

This clonotype was seen only once. The chain links TRBV2 to TRBJ2-7; TRBD2 matches 10 bases. The CDR3 loop spans 19 amino acids. The junction had 20 bases not matched to a gene; V was cut back by 8 bases and J by 1 base. CDR1 and CDR2 (germline): SNHLY, FYNNEI. DNA of the CDR3: TGTGCCAGCTGTAGCCGACCCACTGTAGCGGGGGGCCCTTCCTACGAGCAGTACTTC. Its translation is CASCSRPTVAGGPSYEQYF. Drawing the rest from reference TRBV2 and TRBJ2-7, the complete variable domain is EPEVTQTPSHQVTQMGQEVILRCVPISNHLYFYWYRQILGQKVEFLVSFYNNEISEKSEIFDDQFSVERPDGSNFTLKIRSTKLEDSAMYFCASCSRPTVAGGPSYEQYFGPGTRLTVT.